The entry below describes one T cell receptor beta chain. Antigen: not known. This record comes from a study of blood T cells in healthy people across ages. This CDR3 is 14 amino acids long. With 4 bases clipped from V and 4 bases from J, the junction kept 6 bases outside the gene matches. CDR1 and CDR2 from the germline V gene are MNHEY and SVGAGI. A second roughly 7 to 12 cycle PCR used barcoded and J-beta primers. A template-switch adaptor that had 12 random nucleotides put a tag on each cDNA molecule. Each CDR3 protein gets one entry after TCRdb re-called the 5' RACE reads with MiXCR. The sample consists of around 850,000 distinct CDR3 sequences, 30% to 45% of them appearing once. Peripheral blood samples of 9 to 10 milliliters were drawn from each donor. Study conclusions and caveats: Age advanced and TCR beta diversity per million T cells fell, roughly linearly. Unknown CMV status may confound age-related changes in expanded clones.

V is TRBV6-5 and J is TRBJ1-1; 7 bases are shared with TRBD1. The sample consisted of blood. The sequence was collected from a man aged 18 to 29 in good health. The CDR3 sequence is CASSLREGATEAFF. The CDR3 DNA reads as TGTGCCAGCAGTTTAAGAGAGGGGGCCACTGAAGCTTTCTTT.